This T cell receptor (beta chain) was observed in a study of technical replicates of blood from a few donors. Data came from immunoSEQ multiplex PCR; TCRdb stores just in-frame clones and leaves some out. The data show roughly 70,000 clones, with roughly 93% seen just once and approximately 0.27% held by the top ten. CDR3 length: 15 residues. V lost 3 bases, J lost 2 bases, and 14 bases lay in between. The germline CDR1 and CDR2 sequences are SGHTA and FQGNSA. The sequence was obtained from a human donor in good health. Specimen: T cells isolated from PBMCs. V gene TRBV7-2 combines with J gene TRBJ2-7; D is perhaps TRBD2 (5 bases). The CDR3 protein is CASSFSASGPYEQYF. CDR3 nucleotide sequence: TGTGCCAGCAGCTTTTCGGCGAGCGGCCCCTACGAGCAGTACTTC. The full variable domain, with the rest looked up from reference TRBV7-2 and TRBJ2-7, is GAGVSQSPSNKVTEKGKDVELRCDPISGHTALYWYRQSLGQGLEFLIYFQGNSAPDKSGLPSDRFSAERTGGSVSTLTIQRTQQEDSAVYLCASSFSASGPYEQYFGPGTRLTVT.